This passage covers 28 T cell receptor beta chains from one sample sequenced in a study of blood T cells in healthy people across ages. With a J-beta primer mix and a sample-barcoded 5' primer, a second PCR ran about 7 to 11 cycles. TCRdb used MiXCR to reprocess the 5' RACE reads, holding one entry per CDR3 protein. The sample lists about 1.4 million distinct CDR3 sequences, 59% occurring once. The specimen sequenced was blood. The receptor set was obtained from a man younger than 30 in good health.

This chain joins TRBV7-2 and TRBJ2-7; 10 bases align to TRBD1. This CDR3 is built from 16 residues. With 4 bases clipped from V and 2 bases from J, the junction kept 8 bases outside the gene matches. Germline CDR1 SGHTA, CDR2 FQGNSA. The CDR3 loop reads CASSSPVGTGAYEQYF. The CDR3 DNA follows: TGTGCCAGCAGCTCGCCTGTTGGGACAGGGGCCTACGAGCAGTACTTC.

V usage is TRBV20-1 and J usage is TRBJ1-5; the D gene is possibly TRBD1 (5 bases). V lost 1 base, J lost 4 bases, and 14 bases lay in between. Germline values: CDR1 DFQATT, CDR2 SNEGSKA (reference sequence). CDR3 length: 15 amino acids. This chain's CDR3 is CSARAGILRNQPQHF. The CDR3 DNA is TGCAGTGCTAGAGCAGGGATTCTGAGGAATCAGCCCCAGCATTTT.

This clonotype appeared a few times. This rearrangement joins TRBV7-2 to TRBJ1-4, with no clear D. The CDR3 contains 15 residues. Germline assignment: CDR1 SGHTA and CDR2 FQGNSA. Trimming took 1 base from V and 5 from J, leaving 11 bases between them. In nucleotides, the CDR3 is TGTGCCAGCAGCTTAGTGGGCCGATTAAATGAAAAACTGTTTTTT. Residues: CASSLVGRLNEKLFF.

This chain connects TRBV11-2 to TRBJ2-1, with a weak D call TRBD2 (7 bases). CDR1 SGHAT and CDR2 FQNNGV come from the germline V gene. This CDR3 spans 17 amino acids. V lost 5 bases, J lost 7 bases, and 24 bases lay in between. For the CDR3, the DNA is TGTGCCAGCAGCGTCCGGGGGGCCTCACTTGGTGTTAATGAGCAGTTCTTC. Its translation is CASSVRGASLGVNEQFF.

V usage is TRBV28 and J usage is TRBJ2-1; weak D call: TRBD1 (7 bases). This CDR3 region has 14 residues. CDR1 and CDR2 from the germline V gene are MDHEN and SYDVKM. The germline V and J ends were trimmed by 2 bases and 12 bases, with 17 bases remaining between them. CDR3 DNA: TGTGCCAGCAGTTTAGGGCAGGGGGGAGATACGCAGTTCTTC. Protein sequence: CASSLGQGGDTQFF.

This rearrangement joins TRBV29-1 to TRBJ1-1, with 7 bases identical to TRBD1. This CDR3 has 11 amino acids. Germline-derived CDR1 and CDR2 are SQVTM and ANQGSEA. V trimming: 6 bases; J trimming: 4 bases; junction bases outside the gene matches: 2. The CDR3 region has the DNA TGCAGCGTCAGGGGGGTCACTGAAGCTTTCTTT. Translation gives CSVRGVTEAFF.

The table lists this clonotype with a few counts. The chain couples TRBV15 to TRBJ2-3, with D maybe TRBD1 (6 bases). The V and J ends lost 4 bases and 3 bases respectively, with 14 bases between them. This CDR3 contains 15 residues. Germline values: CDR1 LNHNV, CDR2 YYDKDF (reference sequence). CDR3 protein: CATSIRQVGTDTQYF. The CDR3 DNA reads TGTGCCACCAGCATCCGACAGGTGGGGACAGATACGCAGTATTTT.

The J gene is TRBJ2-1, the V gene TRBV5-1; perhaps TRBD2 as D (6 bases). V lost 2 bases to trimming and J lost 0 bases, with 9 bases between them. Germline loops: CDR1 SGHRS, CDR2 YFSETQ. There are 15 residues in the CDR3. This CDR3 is CASSLAGYSYNEQFF. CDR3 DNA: TGCGCCAGCAGCTTAGCGGGCTACTCCTACAATGAGCAGTTCTTC.

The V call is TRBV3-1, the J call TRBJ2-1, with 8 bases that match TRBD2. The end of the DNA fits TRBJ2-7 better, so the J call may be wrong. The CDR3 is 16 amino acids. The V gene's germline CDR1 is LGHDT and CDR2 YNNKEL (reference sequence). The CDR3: CASSQDMAGGWDEQYF. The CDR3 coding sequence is TGTGCCAGCAGCCAAGATATGGCGGGGGGATGGGATGAGCAGTACTTC.

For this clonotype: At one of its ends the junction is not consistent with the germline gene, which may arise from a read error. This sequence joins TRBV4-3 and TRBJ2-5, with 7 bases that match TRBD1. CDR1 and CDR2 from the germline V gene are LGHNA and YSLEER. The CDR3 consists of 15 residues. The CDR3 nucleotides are TGCACCAGCAGCTCTACAGGGGTATGGAGAGAGACCCAGTACTTC. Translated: CTSSSTGVWRETQYF.

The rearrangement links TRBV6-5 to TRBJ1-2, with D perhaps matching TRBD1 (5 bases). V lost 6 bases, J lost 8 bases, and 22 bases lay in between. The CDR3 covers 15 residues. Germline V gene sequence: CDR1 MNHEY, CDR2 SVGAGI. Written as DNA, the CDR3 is TGTGCCAGCAGCCGCTATGGATCCTCAGGGTCGGGCTACACCTTC. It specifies CASSRYGSSGSGYTF.

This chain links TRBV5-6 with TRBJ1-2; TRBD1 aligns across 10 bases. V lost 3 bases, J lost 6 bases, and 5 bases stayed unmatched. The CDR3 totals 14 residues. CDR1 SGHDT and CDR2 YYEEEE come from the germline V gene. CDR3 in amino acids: CASSWGQGFDGYTF. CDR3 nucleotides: TGTGCCAGCAGCTGGGGACAGGGGTTCGATGGCTACACCTTC. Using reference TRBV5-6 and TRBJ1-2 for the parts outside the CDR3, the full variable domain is DAGVTQSPTHLIKTRGQQVTLRCSPKSGHDTVSWYQQALGQGPQFIFQYYEEEERQRGNFPDRFSGHQFPNYSSELNVNALLLGDSALYLCASSWGQGFDGYTFGSGTRLTVV.

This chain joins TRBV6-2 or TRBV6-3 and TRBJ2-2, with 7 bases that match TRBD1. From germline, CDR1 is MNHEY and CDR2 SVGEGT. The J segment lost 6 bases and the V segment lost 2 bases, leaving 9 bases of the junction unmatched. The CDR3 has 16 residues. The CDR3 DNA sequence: TGTGCCAGCAGTTACGTCGGGACAGATATTTCCGGGGAGCTGTTTTTT. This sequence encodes CASSYVGTDISGELFF.

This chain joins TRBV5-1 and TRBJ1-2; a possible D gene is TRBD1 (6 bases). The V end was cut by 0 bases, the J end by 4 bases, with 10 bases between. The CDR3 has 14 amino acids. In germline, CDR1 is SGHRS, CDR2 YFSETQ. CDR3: CASSLDGGPYGYTF. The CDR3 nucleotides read TGCGCCAGCAGCTTGGATGGGGGGCCCTATGGCTACACCTTC.

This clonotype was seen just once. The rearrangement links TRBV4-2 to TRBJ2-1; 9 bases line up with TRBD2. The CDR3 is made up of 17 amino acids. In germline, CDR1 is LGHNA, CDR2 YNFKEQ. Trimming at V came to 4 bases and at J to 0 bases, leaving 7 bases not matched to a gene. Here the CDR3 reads CASSRRLAASSYNEQFF. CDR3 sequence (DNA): TGTGCCAGCAGCCGGAGACTAGCGGCCTCCTCCTACAATGAGCAGTTCTTC.

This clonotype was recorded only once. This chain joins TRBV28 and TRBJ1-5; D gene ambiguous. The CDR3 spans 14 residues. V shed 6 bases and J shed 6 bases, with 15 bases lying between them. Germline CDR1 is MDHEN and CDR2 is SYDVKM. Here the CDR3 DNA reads TGTGCCAGCAGGACTTCTTTAGGAATTCAGCCCCAGCATTTT. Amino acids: CASRTSLGIQPQHF.

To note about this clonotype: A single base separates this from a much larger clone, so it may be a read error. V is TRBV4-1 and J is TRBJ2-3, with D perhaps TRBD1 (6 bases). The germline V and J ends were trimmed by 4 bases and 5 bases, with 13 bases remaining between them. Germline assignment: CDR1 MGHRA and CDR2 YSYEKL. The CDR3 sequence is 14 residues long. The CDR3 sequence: CASSRTQGIDTQYF. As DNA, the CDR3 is TGCGCCAGCAGCCGGACCCAGGGGATAGATACGCAGTATTTT.

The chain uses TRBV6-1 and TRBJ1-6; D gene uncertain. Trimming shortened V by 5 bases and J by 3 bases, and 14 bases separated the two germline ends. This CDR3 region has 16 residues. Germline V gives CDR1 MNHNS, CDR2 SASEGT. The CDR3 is CASSPRVTGYNSPLHF. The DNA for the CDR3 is TGTGCCAGCAGTCCGAGGGTGACGGGCTATAATTCACCCCTCCACTTT.

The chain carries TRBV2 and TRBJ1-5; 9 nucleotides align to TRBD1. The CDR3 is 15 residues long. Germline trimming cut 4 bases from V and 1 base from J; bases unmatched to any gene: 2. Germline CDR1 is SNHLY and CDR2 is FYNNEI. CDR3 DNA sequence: TGTGCCAGCAGTGGACAGGGGGTCAGCAATCAGCCCCAGCATTTT. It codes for CASSGQGVSNQPQHF. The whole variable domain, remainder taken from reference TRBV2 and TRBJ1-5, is EPEVTQTPSHQVTQMGQEVILRCVPISNHLYFYWYRQILGQKVEFLVSFYNNEISEKSEIFDDQFSVERPDGSNFTLKIRSTKLEDSAMYFCASSGQGVSNQPQHFGDGTRLSIL.

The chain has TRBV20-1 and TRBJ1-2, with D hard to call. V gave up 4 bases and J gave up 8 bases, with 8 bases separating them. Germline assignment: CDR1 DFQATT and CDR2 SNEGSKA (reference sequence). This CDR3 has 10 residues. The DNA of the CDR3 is TGCAGTGCTAAGGTGGGAGGCTACACCTTC. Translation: CSAKVGGYTF.

The DNA for the CDR3 is TGTGCCAGCAGCTTGTCGCTCGAAATAGATACGCAGTATTTT. Protein product: CASSLSLEIDTQYF. This chain uses TRBV5-6 with TRBJ2-3, with D uncertain. V was clipped by 1 base and J by 5 bases, with 11 bases between them. Germline CDR1 SGHDT, CDR2 YYEEEE. The CDR3 covers 14 residues.

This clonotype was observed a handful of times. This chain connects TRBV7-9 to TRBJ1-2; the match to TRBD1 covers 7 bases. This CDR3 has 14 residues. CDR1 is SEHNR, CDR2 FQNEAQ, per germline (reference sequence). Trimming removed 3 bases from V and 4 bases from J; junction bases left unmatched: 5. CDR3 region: CASSFLDRTYGYTF. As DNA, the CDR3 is TGTGCCAGCAGCTTTCTGGACAGGACCTATGGCTACACCTTC. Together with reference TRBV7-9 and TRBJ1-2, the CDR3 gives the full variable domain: DTGVSQNPRHKITKRGQNVTFRCDPISEHNRLYWYRQTLGQGPEFLTYFQNEAQLEKSRLLSDRFSAERPKGSFSTLEIQRTEQGDSAMYLCASSFLDRTYGYTFGSGTRLTVV.

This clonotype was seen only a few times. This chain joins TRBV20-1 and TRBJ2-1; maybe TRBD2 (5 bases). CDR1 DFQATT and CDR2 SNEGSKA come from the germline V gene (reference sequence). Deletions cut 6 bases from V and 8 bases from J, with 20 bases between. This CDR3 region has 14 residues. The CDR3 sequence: CSAEPTRRGDEQFF. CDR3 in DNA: TGCAGTGCCGAACCTACTAGACGGGGAGATGAGCAGTTCTTC.

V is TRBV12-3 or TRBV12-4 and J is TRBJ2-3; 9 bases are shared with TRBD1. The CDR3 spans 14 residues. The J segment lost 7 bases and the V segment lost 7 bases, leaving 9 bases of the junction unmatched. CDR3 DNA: TGTGCCAGCACCAGGACAGGGGACCAGCATACGCAGTATTTT. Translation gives CASTRTGDQHTQYF.

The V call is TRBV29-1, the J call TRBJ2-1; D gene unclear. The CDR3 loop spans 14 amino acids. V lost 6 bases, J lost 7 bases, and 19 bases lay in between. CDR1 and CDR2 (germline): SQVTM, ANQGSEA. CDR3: CSVIHSRRVNEQFF. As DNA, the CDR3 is TGCAGCGTGATACATTCTCGTCGGGTTAATGAGCAGTTCTTC.

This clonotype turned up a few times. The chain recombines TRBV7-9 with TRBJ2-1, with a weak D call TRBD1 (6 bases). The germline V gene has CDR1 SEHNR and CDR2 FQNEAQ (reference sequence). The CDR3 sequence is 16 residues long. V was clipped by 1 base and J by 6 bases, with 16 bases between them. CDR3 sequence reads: CASSLGQAVIGNEQFF. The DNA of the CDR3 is TGTGCCAGCAGCTTAGGACAGGCAGTAATCGGCAATGAGCAGTTCTTC.

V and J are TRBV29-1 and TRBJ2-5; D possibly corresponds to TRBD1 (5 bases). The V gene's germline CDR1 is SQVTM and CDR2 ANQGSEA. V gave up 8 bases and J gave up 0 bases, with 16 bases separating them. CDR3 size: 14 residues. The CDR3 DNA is TGCAGCTCCTTACCGCTCAGGGACCAAGAGACCCAGTACTTC. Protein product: CSSLPLRDQETQYF.

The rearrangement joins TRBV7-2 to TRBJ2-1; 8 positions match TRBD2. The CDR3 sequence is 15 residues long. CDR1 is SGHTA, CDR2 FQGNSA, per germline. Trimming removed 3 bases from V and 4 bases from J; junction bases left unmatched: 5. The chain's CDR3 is CASSFGLAEYNEQFF. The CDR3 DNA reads TGTGCCAGCAGCTTTGGACTAGCTGAATACAATGAGCAGTTCTTC.